These 18 T cell receptor beta chains share one sample of origin, sequenced in a study of blood T cell repertoires in COVID-19. Sequencing used immunoSEQ multiplex PCR; TCRdb keeps in-frame clones, though not all of them. The data contain 85,000 to 120,000 clones, more than 75% of them seen just once; the ten biggest clones take up over 7.5%. Sequenced: peripheral blood. The receptor source for this set is a man aged 55 to 70 with active or convalescent COVID-19.

The chain carries TRBV5-6 and TRBJ1-5; D not certain. Germline V gives CDR1 SGHDT, CDR2 YYEEEE. The germline V and J ends were trimmed by 0 bases and 6 bases, with 13 bases remaining between them. The CDR3 runs 15 residues. The CDR3 region is CASSLGPFGGQPQHF. In DNA, the CDR3 is TGTGCCAGCAGCTTGGGACCTTTCGGCGGTCAGCCCCAGCATTTT.

The count of this clone is one. This chain joins TRBV19 and TRBJ1-5; 8 positions agree with TRBD1. Germline trimming cut 7 bases from V and 4 bases from J; bases unmatched to any gene: 6. Germline lookup yields CDR1 LNHDA and CDR2 SQIVND (reference sequence). The CDR3 has 14 amino acids. The CDR3 nucleotides are TGTGCCAGTAACCAGGGGGCTCCAAATCAGCCCCAGCATTTT. It codes for CASNQGAPNQPQHF.

The chain carries TRBV7-8 and TRBJ1-1; a weak D match, TRBD1 (6 bases). There are 14 residues in the CDR3. Germline V lookup: CDR1 SGHVS, CDR2 FQNEAQ. Trimming took 5 bases from V and 1 from J, leaving 11 bases between them. The CDR3 loop is CASSQRGGNTEAFF. CDR3 in DNA: TGTGCCAGCAGCCAAAGGGGGGGGAACACTGAAGCTTTCTTT.

The J gene is TRBJ1-2, the V gene TRBV28; 8 nucleotides line up with TRBD1. The germline CDR1 and CDR2 sequences are MDHEN and SYDVKM. Trimming took 6 bases from V and 0 from J; bases not matched to a gene: 15. The CDR3 loop spans 18 amino acids. The CDR3 DNA follows: TGTGCCAGCAGCGCTGACAGGGGAAGTCTCTGGTCTAACTATGGCTACACCTTC. This codes for CASSADRGSLWSNYGYTF.

The chain employs TRBV7-2 and TRBJ1-6; no clear D. The germline CDR1 and CDR2 sequences are SGHTA and FQGNSA. The CDR3 loop spans 14 amino acids. V dropped 4 bases and J dropped 6 bases, with 10 bases sitting between them. DNA for the CDR3: TGTGCCAGCAGCTCGGGAGTTACTAATTCACCCCTCCACTTT. Its translation is CASSSGVTNSPLHF.

The genes are TRBV5-1 and TRBJ1-1; 11 bases line up with TRBD1. V lost 5 bases, J lost 3 bases, and 12 bases stayed unmatched. The germline V gene encodes CDR1 SGHRS and CDR2 YFSETQ. This CDR3 contains 17 residues. This CDR3 reads CASSSIGQGARDTEAFF. CDR3 sequence (DNA): TGCGCCAGCAGTTCAATAGGACAGGGGGCGCGGGACACTGAAGCTTTCTTT.

The gene calls are TRBV7-2 and TRBJ1-6; D possibly corresponds to TRBD1 (6 bases). Between the trimmed V and J ends, which lost 4 bases and 7 bases, there was a span of 17 bases. The germline CDR1 and CDR2 sequences are SGHTA and FQGNSA. The length of the CDR3 is 16 residues. In DNA, the CDR3 is TGTGCCAGCAGCTACGGTGAGGTCAGGGGAAATTCACCCCTCCACTTT. Its protein is CASSYGEVRGNSPLHF.

This chain connects TRBV24-1 to TRBJ2-1, with TRBD2 identical over 15 bases. This CDR3 contains 17 residues. Germline CDR1 KGHDR, CDR2 SFDVKD. The V segment lost 3 bases and the J segment 3 bases; nucleotides outside the gene matches: 2. CDR3 sequence reads: CATSDRTSGRVYNEQFF. CDR3 nucleotide sequence: TGTGCCACCAGTGATAGGACTAGCGGGAGGGTCTACAATGAGCAGTTCTTC.

This chain uses TRBV5-5 with TRBJ2-7; D remains ambiguous. The CDR3 contains 14 residues. Looked up from germline, CDR1 is SGHKS and CDR2 is YYEKEE (reference sequence). V was clipped by 4 bases and J by 2 bases, with 13 bases between them. Written as DNA, the CDR3 is TGTGCCAGCAGCCCCACTCCTACTACCTACGAGCAGTACGTC. Amino acid sequence: CASSPTPTTYEQYV.

V gene TRBV28 combines with J gene TRBJ2-3; 12 bases line up with TRBD2. The V segment lost 6 bases and the J segment 1 base; nucleotides outside the gene matches: 5. CDR1 is MDHEN, CDR2 SYDVKM, per germline. The CDR3 spans 16 residues. The CDR3 region has the DNA TGTGCCAGCAGCCTCTGGACTAGCGGGGGCACAGATACGCAGTATTTT. Its translation: CASSLWTSGGTDTQYF.

The J gene is TRBJ2-3, the V gene TRBV6-5; 9 nucleotides line up with TRBD2. Germline CDR1 MNHEY, CDR2 SVGAGI. This CDR3 comprises 15 residues. V was clipped by 0 bases and J by 7 bases; unmatched bases: 5. CDR3 protein: CASSYSSGGPNTQYF. CDR3 DNA: TGTGCCAGCAGTTACTCTAGCGGGGGCCCGAATACGCAGTATTTT.

The chain combines TRBV10-1 with TRBJ2-7, with TRBD2 matching over 14 bases. The CDR3 consists of 16 residues. Germline lookup yields CDR1 WNHNN and CDR2 SYGVQD (reference sequence). Unmatched junction bases numbered 6, after V lost 5 bases and J lost 3 bases. The CDR3 coding sequence is TGCGCCAGCAGTCTAGCCGGGACTAGCGGGAGCTACGAGCAGTACGTC. It is translated as CASSLAGTSGSYEQYV.

This clone has just one count. The chain joins TRBV11-3 to TRBJ1-6; TRBD1 matches 7 bases. Germline V gene sequence: CDR1 SGHNT, CDR2 YENEEA. This CDR3 spans 17 amino acids. Trimming took 2 bases from V and 10 from J; bases not matched to a gene: 14. CDR3 bases: TGTGCCAGCAGCTTACGCAGACAGGGAATGCGGAGCTCACCCCTCCACTTT. This sequence encodes CASSLRRQGMRSSPLHF.

The chain is built from TRBV9 and TRBJ1-4, with D uncertain. The CDR3 covers 15 residues. The V end lost 0 bases, the J end lost 5 bases, and 11 bases lay between the germline ends. In germline, CDR1 is SGDLS, CDR2 YYNGEE. The CDR3 DNA follows: TGTGCCAGCAGCGTAGCAGTGGGCCAGAATGAAAAACTGTTTTTT. This codes for CASSVAVGQNEKLFF.

The rearrangement joins TRBV7-9 to TRBJ2-6; TRBD1 aligns across 8 bases. CDR1 and CDR2 (germline): SEHNR, FQNEAQ (reference sequence). The CDR3 extends over 18 amino acids. Germline trimming cut 2 bases from V and 0 bases from J; bases unmatched to any gene: 6. CDR3 nucleotides: TGTGCCAGCAGCTTAAGGGGACAGGCTGACTCTGGGGCCAACGTCCTGACTTTC. Its protein product is CASSLRGQADSGANVLTF.

The chain carries TRBV2 and TRBJ2-5; 12 nucleotides line up with TRBD2. The V and J ends lost 5 bases and 5 bases, in that order; junction bases with no gene match: 6. This CDR3 comprises 15 residues. Per germline, CDR1 SNHLY and CDR2 FYNNEI. The CDR3 spells CASSNGLAGSETQYF. CDR3 coding DNA: TGTGCCAGCAGTAATGGACTAGCGGGAAGCGAGACCCAGTACTTC.

The chain combines TRBV2 with TRBJ1-1, with D possibly being TRBD1 (6 bases). Looked up from germline, CDR1 is SNHLY and CDR2 is FYNNEI. The CDR3 length is 12 residues. The V end lost 7 bases, the J end lost 6 bases, and 12 bases lay between the germline ends. CDR3 in amino acids: CASTTGIPEAFF. The CDR3 DNA is TGTGCCAGCACAACAGGGATTCCTGAAGCTTTCTTT.

The J gene is TRBJ2-2, the V gene TRBV27; weak D call: TRBD1 (5 bases). CDR1 and CDR2 from the germline V gene are MNHEY and SMNVEV (reference sequence). This CDR3 is 14 amino acids long. Trimming removed 6 bases at V and 1 base at J, with 9 bases between. The CDR3 bases are TGTGCCAGCAGAATCGGACAGAACACCGGGGAGCTGTTTTTT. Protein: CASRIGQNTGELFF.